These 10 T cell receptor beta chains originate from one sample sequenced in a study of T cells expressing NK-cell markers. For each CDR3 protein, TCRdb gives one entry from its re-call of the 5' RACE reads, without DNA. The sample's table shows approximately 170,000 distinct CDR3 sequences. The sample consisted of blood T cells: a sorted CD56 or NKG2C T cell subset, CD4+ or CD8+ T cells, or bulk PBMC T cells (not recorded which). Receptor source: a man aged 18 to 69 in good health.

This rearrangement joins TRBV7-8 to TRBJ2-1; without DNA, the TCRdb call of TRBD1 cannot be checked. The CDR3 spans 16 residues. The germline V gene has CDR1 SGHVS and CDR2 FQNEAQ. The CDR3 reads CASSFPEGGGDNEQFF.

The chain is built from TRBV2 and TRBJ2-1; without DNA, the TCRdb call of TRBD2 cannot be checked. In germline, CDR1 is SNHLY, CDR2 FYNNEI. This CDR3 is 20 amino acids long. The CDR3 reads CASSEIPFWTSGAHRGEQFF.

This chain joins TRBV6-1 and TRBJ2-2; TCRdb's assignment of TRBD1 cannot be checked, as there is no DNA. The germline CDR1 and CDR2 sequences are MNHNS and SASEGT. This CDR3 comprises 15 residues. CDR3 protein: CASSWTGSNTGELFF.

CDR3 loop: CASSPKYSTRDEQYF. The rearrangement links TRBV3-1 to TRBJ2-7; TCRdb picks TRBD2, but there is no DNA to check that call. The CDR3 is made up of 15 amino acids. CDR1 and CDR2 (germline): LGHDT, YNNKEL (reference sequence).

CDR3 loop: CASSSDGASSYEQYF. The chain combines TRBV5-1 with TRBJ2-7; TCRdb reports TRBD1, a call that lacks DNA to check it against. There are 15 residues in the CDR3. Germline assignment: CDR1 SGHRS and CDR2 YFSETQ.

This chain links TRBV2 with TRBJ2-7; without DNA, the TCRdb call of TRBD1 cannot be checked. From germline, CDR1 is SNHLY and CDR2 FYNNEI. This CDR3 contains 16 residues. The CDR3 sequence is CASSSLTTGPAYEQYF.

The chain joins TRBV6-1 to TRBJ2-1; TCRdb's D call, TRBD2, is unchecked because there is no DNA. Germline V CDR1 and CDR2: MNHNS, SASEGT. CDR3 size: 16 residues. CDR3 sequence reads: CASSLGSEPSYNEQFF.

The V call is TRBV3-1, the J call TRBJ2-5; TCRdb selects TRBD2, and the lack of DNA leaves this call unchecked. The length of the CDR3 is 15 residues. Germline values: CDR1 LGHDT, CDR2 YNNKEL (reference sequence). CDR3 sequence: CASSQAGEGEETQYF.

The chain uses TRBV28 and TRBJ2-7; the D gene TCRdb calls, TRBD2, cannot be checked with no DNA. The CDR3 is made up of 18 amino acids. The V gene's germline CDR1 is MDHEN and CDR2 SYDVKM. The CDR3 region is CASTFTSTRDWNSYEQYF.

The chain combines TRBV20-1 with TRBJ2-7; TCRdb designates TRBD1, a call that cannot be tested without DNA. Germline V gene data show CDR1 as DFQATT and CDR2 as SNEGSKA (reference sequence). The CDR3 has 16 residues. CDR3 residues: CSARDPLAGEKYEQYF.